A single sample is the source of the 18 T cell receptor beta chains below, sequenced in a study of blood T cell repertoires in COVID-19. Assay used: immunoSEQ multiplex PCR; TCRdb lists only in-frame clones, some missing. The sample carries 230,000 or so clones, around 80% recorded once. Sequenced material: peripheral blood. These receptor sequences come from a man aged 25-40 years with active or convalescent COVID-19.

The chain uses TRBV4-2 and TRBJ2-3, with 7 bases matching TRBD1. The CDR3 has 17 residues. CDR1 is LGHNA, CDR2 YNFKEQ, per germline. The V and J ends lost 1 base and 1 base, in that order; junction bases with no gene match: 8. CDR3: CASSQGKGARGTDTQYF. As DNA, the CDR3 is TGTGCCAGCAGCCAAGGTAAGGGGGCGCGAGGCACAGATACGCAGTATTTT.

V usage is TRBV11-2 and J usage is TRBJ1-2; unclear D gene. Germline values: CDR1 SGHAT, CDR2 FQNNGV. The CDR3 contains 12 residues. Trimming removed 5 bases from V and 1 base from J, with 5 bases in between. CDR3 sequence reads: CASSRDNYGYTF. The CDR3 nucleotides are TGTGCCAGCAGCCGCGATAACTATGGCTACACCTTC.

The rearrangement joins TRBV7-9 to TRBJ2-3; 7 nucleotides line up with TRBD1. V shed 4 bases, J shed 2 bases, and the junction held 6 bases outside the gene matches. Germline V lookup: CDR1 SEHNR, CDR2 FQNEAQ (reference sequence). The CDR3 consists of 15 residues. CDR3 coding DNA: TGTGCCAGCAGCTCGGGACAGACCCTCACAGATACGCAGTATTTT. Protein: CASSSGQTLTDTQYF.

This clone occurred once. The chain joins TRBV6-5 to TRBJ1-3; 9 bases are shared with TRBD1. Germline loops: CDR1 MNHEY, CDR2 SVGAGI. The CDR3 consists of 16 residues. The V and J ends lost 2 bases and 4 bases, in that order; junction bases with no gene match: 6. CDR3 nucleotide sequence: TGTGCCAGCAGTTACGCGGGACAGGGAAAAGGAAACACCATATATTTT. It yields the protein CASSYAGQGKGNTIYF.

The V call is TRBV5-8, the J call TRBJ1-2; D perhaps matches TRBD1 (5 bases). Trimming cost V 1 base and J 0 bases, with 10 bases left between them. Germline-derived CDR1 and CDR2 are SGHTS and YDEGEE. The CDR3 has 15 amino acids. CDR3 DNA sequence: TGTGCCAGCAGCTTGAGGGACTCAGCTAACTATGGCTACACCTTC. It translates to CASSLRDSANYGYTF.

The gene calls are TRBV6-5 and TRBJ2-1, with D possibly TRBD1 on 5 matching bases. From germline, CDR1 is MNHEY and CDR2 SVGAGI. The CDR3 covers 14 residues. The germline V and J ends were trimmed by 2 bases and 4 bases, with 9 bases remaining between them. The CDR3 protein is CASSYGAKYNEQFF. The CDR3 DNA reads as TGTGCCAGCAGTTACGGGGCCAAATACAATGAGCAGTTCTTC.

The CDR3 nucleotides are TGCGCCAGCAGCCAATGGCCCCTGGCAACTAATGAAAAACTGTTTTTT. The encoded protein is CASSQWPLATNEKLFF. The J gene is TRBJ1-4, the V gene TRBV4-3; D remains unclear. The CDR3 runs 16 residues. Germline V gene lookup returns CDR1 LGHNA and CDR2 YSLEER. V was clipped by 2 bases and J by 0 bases, with 10 bases between them.

The rearrangement uses TRBV7-3 and TRBJ1-1; D is uncertain. Trimming left V 2 bases short and J 6 bases short, with 10 bases between. Germline V gene lookup returns CDR1 SGHTA and CDR2 FQGTGA. This CDR3 is 13 amino acids long. The chain's CDR3 is CASSLSGGPEAFF. In nucleotides, the CDR3 is TGTGCCAGCAGCTTATCAGGTGGGCCTGAAGCTTTCTTT.

The chain couples TRBV5-1 to TRBJ2-3, with D possibly matching TRBD2 (6 bases). The length of the CDR3 is 16 residues. Trimming pared 0 bases from V and 2 bases from J, leaving 13 bases between. Germline assignment: CDR1 SGHRS and CDR2 YFSETQ. The DNA of the CDR3 is TGCGCCAGCAGCTTGGGGGGTAGCGGCTACACAGATACGCAGTATTTT. Its translation is CASSLGGSGYTDTQYF.

This chain links TRBV3-1 (or the pseudogene TRBV3-2) with TRBJ2-1; tentative D call: TRBD1 (6 bases). Trimming removed 1 base at V and 7 bases at J, with 14 bases between. CDR3 length: 15 amino acids. Germline assignment: CDR1 LGHDT and CDR2 YNNKEL (reference sequence). The CDR3 bases are TGTGCCAGCAGCCAAGGGCAGGGGATTGTGAATGAGCAGTTCTTC. This sequence encodes CASSQGQGIVNEQFF.

A single count supports this clone. V usage is TRBV27 and J usage is TRBJ2-1; no definite D call. The CDR3 runs to 12 residues. CDR1 MNHEY and CDR2 SMNVEV come from the germline V gene (reference sequence). Between the trimmed V and J ends, which lost 8 bases and 4 bases, there was a span of 9 bases. CDR3 region: CASGHRYNEQFF. The CDR3 DNA is TGTGCCAGCGGGCACCGATACAATGAGCAGTTCTTC.

This clone was detected only once. The rearrangement uses TRBV9 and TRBJ2-5, with 7 bases matching TRBD1. Unmatched junction bases numbered 13, after V lost 4 bases and J lost 1 base. The CDR3 spans 17 residues. Looked up from germline, CDR1 is SGDLS and CDR2 is YYNGEE. CDR3 DNA sequence: TGTGCCAGCAGCCCTCTAGGAGCGACAGGGATCCAAGAGACCCAGTACTTC. Translation: CASSPLGATGIQETQYF.

J is TRBJ2-1 and V is TRBV5-1, with 12 positions matching TRBD2. Germline lookup yields CDR1 SGHRS and CDR2 YFSETQ. CDR3 size: 16 residues. With V trimmed by 0 bases and J by 7 bases, 5 bases remained unmatched. CDR3 DNA sequence: TGCGCCAGCAGCTTGGCTAGCGGGGGGGCTCAGAATGAGCAGTTCTTC. This encodes CASSLASGGAQNEQFF.

V gene TRBV7-9 combines with J gene TRBJ1-2, with 7 bases fitting TRBD1. Germline values: CDR1 SEHNR, CDR2 FQNEAQ (reference sequence). Trimming removed 5 bases from V and 1 base from J; junction bases left unmatched: 10. The CDR3 length is 16 residues. The CDR3 region has the DNA TGTGCCAGCAGCCCCATGGGACAGCTTGTTAACTATGGCTACACCTTC. The encoded protein is CASSPMGQLVNYGYTF.

This clone was detected only once. CDR3 sequence reads: CASSRDRVGEQFF. For the CDR3, the DNA is TGTGCCAGCAGTAGAGACAGGGTTGGTGAGCAGTTCTTC. The chain recombines TRBV6-2 or TRBV6-3 with TRBJ2-1, with 7 bases fitting TRBD1. Germline CDR1 MNHEY, CDR2 SVGEGT. The CDR3 extends over 13 amino acids. J lost 9 bases, V lost 5 bases, and 7 bases had no gene match.

This clone was counted a single time. The V and J genes are TRBV30 and TRBJ2-4; D is ambiguous. The length of the CDR3 is 12 residues. The germline gives CDR1 GTSNPN, CDR2 SVGIG (reference sequence). With 2 bases removed from V and 8 bases from J, the gap between germline ends came to 10 bases. Written as DNA, the CDR3 is TGTGCCTGGAGTACATCAGAGGACATTCAGTACTTC. It encodes CAWSTSEDIQYF.

This clone was detected once. The chain couples TRBV28 to TRBJ1-1; D gene ambiguous. The CDR3 runs to 11 residues. V was shortened by 3 bases and J by 4 bases, with 3 bases between the two germline ends. Germline V lookup: CDR1 MDHEN, CDR2 SYDVKM. CDR3 nucleotides: TGTGCCAGCAGTTTCCTCACTGAAGCTTTCTTT. Residues: CASSFLTEAFF.

V and J are TRBV9 and TRBJ2-5; D perhaps matches TRBD2 (6 bases). Germline V lookup: CDR1 SGDLS, CDR2 YYNGEE. V was shortened by 4 bases and J by 4 bases, with 23 bases between the two germline ends. This CDR3 is 17 amino acids long. Here the CDR3 reads CASSPGSGGSSRETQYF. CDR3 bases: TGTGCCAGCAGCCCCGGAAGTGGGGGGAGTAGTAGAGAGACCCAGTACTTC.